This entry describes one TCR beta chain. The germline V gene has CDR1 LNHDA and CDR2 SQIVND (reference sequence). With 4 bases removed from V and 4 bases from J, the gap between germline ends came to 7 bases. This CDR3 is built from 13 residues. TCRdb's table, derived via immunoSEQ multiplex PCR, lists solely in-frame clones and lacks some. This table holds approximately 150,000 clones, around 89% found once. This record belongs to a study of blood T cell repertoires in COVID-19. Study-wide context: COVID-19 samples, acute and convalescent, were from the United States, Italy and Spain.

This chain uses TRBV19 with TRBJ2-2; possibly TRBD1 for D (6 bases). The sequencing sample was made of peripheral blood. This receptor was obtained from a man between 18 and 29 years old with COVID-19, enrolled during active disease. DNA of the CDR3: TGTGCCAGTAGTAACAGGGTCACCGGGGAGCTGTTTTTT. Amino acid sequence: CASSNRVTGELFF. Full variable domain (missing parts from reference TRBV19 and TRBJ2-2): DGGITQSPKYLFRKEGQNVTLSCEQNLNHDAMYWYRQDPGQGLRLIYYSQIVNDFQKGDIAEGYSVSREKKESFPLTVTSAQKNPTAFYLCASSNRVTGELFFGEGSRLTVL.